This T cell receptor beta chain was observed in a study of tumor-infiltrating lymphocytes in primary liver carcinoma. Study-wide background: Sample yields, roughly 3.65 to 7.13 million productive TCRbeta reads, were similar across the tissue types.

This clonotype was seen a few times. The antigen remains undetermined. Findings and caveats of the study: Tumors significantly exceeded blood in top-250-clone fraction (p = 0.039).

Scientists recovered RNA and DNA together from around 20-30 mg of unsorted bulk tissue. The input was 450 to 500 ng total RNA; TCR beta cDNA was made from it with a constant-region primer. Generation of the TCR beta libraries relied on three nested multiplex PCR rounds using slightly modified ARM-PCR. TCRdb called the multiplex PCR reads again in MiXCR, with one record for every CDR3 protein. The data contain some 120,000 distinct CDR3 sequences, 50% to 65% of them singletons. Sequenced sample: liver tumor tissue from sampling region 1. Subset given: tumor region T1, superior pole. This clonotype was obtained from a woman aged 55-70 years with primary liver carcinoma and hepatitis B virus infection.

The chain's CDR3 is CAWSVLSTDTQYF. In nucleotides, the CDR3 is TGTGCCTGGAGTGTTCTGAGCACAGATACGCAGTATTTT. This sequence joins TRBV30 and TRBJ2-3; D ambiguous. Looked up from germline, CDR1 is GTSNPN and CDR2 is SVGIG (reference sequence). The CDR3 runs to 13 residues. Deletions cut 0 bases from V and 0 bases from J, with 4 bases between.